This paragraph reports one T cell receptor (beta chain). The assay was immunoSEQ multiplex PCR, and TCRdb's table has in-frame clones only and misses some. Found here are about 86,000 clones, roughly 90% of them singletons; the top ten hold more than 1.5%. The data derive from a study of T cell changes during pregnancy in multiple sclerosis. The source material was peripheral blood, sampled in the first trimester of pregnancy. The sequence was obtained from a female donor in good health, enrolled as a control in a pregnancy study.

This CDR3 is CASSRGRDRNNSPLHF. The CDR3 DNA reads TGCGCCAGCAGCCGAGGCCGGGACAGAAATAATTCACCCCTCCACTTT. The chain is built from TRBV4-3 and TRBJ1-6; 7 bases fit TRBD1. This CDR3 contains 16 residues. V dropped 4 bases and J dropped 5; count of bases not matched to a gene: 8. Per the germline V gene, CDR1 is LGHNA and CDR2 is YSLEER.